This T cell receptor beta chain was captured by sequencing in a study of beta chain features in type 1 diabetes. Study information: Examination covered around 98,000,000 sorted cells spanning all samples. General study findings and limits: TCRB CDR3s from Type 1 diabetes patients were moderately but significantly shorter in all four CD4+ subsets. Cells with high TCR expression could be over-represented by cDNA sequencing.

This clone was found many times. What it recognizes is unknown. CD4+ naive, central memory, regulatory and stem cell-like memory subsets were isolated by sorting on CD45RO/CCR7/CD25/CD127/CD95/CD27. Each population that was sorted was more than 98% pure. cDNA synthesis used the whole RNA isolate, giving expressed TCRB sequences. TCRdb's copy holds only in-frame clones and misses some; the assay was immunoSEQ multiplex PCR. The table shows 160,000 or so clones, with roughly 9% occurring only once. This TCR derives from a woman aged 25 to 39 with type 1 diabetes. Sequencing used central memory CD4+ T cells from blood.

In nucleotides, the CDR3 is TGTGCCACCCGACTAGCAGGGTCCTACAATGAGCAGTTCTTC. Translating it yields CATRLAGSYNEQFF. This chain uses TRBV2 with TRBJ2-1, with TRBD2 matching over 7 bases. CDR3 length: 14 residues. Germline V gives CDR1 SNHLY, CDR2 FYNNEI. V dropped 10 bases and J dropped 1; count of bases not matched to a gene: 7.